The clone carrying this TCR beta chain was seen more than once but under ten times. Its antigen remains unidentified. This sample is drawn from a study of T-cell memory formation after mild COVID-19. V was pared by 0 bases and J by 2 bases, with 10 bases between. The CDR3 length is 15 residues. The V gene's germline CDR1 is SGDLS and CDR2 YYNGEE. Whole-study findings and limits: Largely, contracting CD4+ clones fell within CM and EM, and contracting CD8+ clones within EMRA.

In TCRdb, the 5' RACE reads were re-called with MiXCR into one record per CDR3 protein. The sample carries roughly 350,000 distinct CDR3 sequences, approximately 27% recorded once. The TCR was taken from an adult woman who had mild COVID-19 (a few samples of this study predate the infection). Cell type and time point are not known. V usage is TRBV9 and J usage is TRBJ2-3; D is possibly TRBD2 (5 bases). Material: PBMCs or a T cell subset sorted from them (not recorded which). CDR3 bases: TGTGCCAGCAGCGTAGGACTATGGGCCACAGATACGCAGTATTTT. Its translation: CASSVGLWATDTQYF.